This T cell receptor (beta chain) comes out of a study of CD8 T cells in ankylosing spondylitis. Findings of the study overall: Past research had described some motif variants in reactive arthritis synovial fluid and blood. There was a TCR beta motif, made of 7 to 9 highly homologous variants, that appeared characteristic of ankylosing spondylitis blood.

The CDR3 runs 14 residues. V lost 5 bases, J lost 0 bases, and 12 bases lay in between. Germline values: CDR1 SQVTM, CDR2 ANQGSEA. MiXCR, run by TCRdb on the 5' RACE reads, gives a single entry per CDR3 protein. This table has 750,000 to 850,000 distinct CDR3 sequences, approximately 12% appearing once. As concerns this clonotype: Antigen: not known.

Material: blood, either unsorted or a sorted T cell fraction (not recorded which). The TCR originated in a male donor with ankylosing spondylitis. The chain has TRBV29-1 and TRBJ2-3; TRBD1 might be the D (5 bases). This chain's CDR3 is CSVHVQASTDTQYF. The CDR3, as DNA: TGCAGCGTTCATGTACAGGCTAGCACAGATACGCAGTATTTT.